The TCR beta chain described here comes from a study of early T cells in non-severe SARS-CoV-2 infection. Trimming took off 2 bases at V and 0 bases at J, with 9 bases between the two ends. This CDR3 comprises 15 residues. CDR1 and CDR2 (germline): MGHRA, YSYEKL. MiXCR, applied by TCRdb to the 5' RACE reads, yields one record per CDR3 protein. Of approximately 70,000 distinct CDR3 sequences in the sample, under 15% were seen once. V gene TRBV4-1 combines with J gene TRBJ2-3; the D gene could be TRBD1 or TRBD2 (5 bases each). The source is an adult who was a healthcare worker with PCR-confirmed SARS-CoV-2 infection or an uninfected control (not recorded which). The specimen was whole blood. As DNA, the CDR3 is TGCGCCAGCAGCCAATTCCGGGACAGCACAGATACGCAGTATTTT. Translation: CASSQFRDSTDTQYF.